The 14 T cell receptor beta chains in this list originate from one sample, sequenced in a study of shared clonotypes between healthy human individuals. Clones were sequenced by immunoSEQ multiplex PCR, and TCRdb holds only the in-frame ones, with some missing. The sample includes 400,000 to 600,000 clones, approximately 94% of them seen just once. Sequenced sample: naive CD4+ T cells sorted from blood. The sample's subset: CD45RA+ positively selected. Receptor source: a young woman in good health.

The J gene is TRBJ2-7, the V gene TRBV11-3; maybe TRBD2 (5 bases). This CDR3 contains 16 residues. V lost 0 bases and J 10 bases, leaving 22 bases between the germline ends. Germline lookup yields CDR1 SGHNT and CDR2 YENEEA. For the CDR3, the DNA is TGTGCCAGCAGCTTAGATGGCTTGCCAGCCGGGGTCGTACAGTACTTC. Translation gives CASSLDGLPAGVVQYF.

CDR3 region: CASSPMGEGANYGYTF. The DNA of the CDR3 is TGTGCCAGCTCACCGATGGGAGAGGGGGCGAACTATGGCTACACCTTC. The rearrangement uses TRBV18 and TRBJ1-2; 7 nucleotides align to TRBD1. The junction had 9 bases not matched to a gene; V was cut back by 3 bases and J by 2 bases. Looked up from germline, CDR1 is KGHSH and CDR2 is LQKENI. The CDR3 is made up of 16 amino acids.

V usage is TRBV10-3 and J usage is TRBJ2-7; 9 nucleotides agree with TRBD2. This CDR3 has 15 residues. V gave up 5 bases and J gave up 0 bases; unmatched junction bases: 5. Germline loops: CDR1 ENHRY, CDR2 SYGVKD. CDR3 sequence (DNA): TGTGCCATCAGTCCCGGACTAGCGAGCTCCTACGAGCAGTACTTC. Its translation: CAISPGLASSYEQYF.

This chain uses TRBV28 with TRBJ1-2; weak D call: TRBD1 (6 bases). The CDR3 has 14 residues. Trimming shortened V by 5 bases and J by 2 bases, and 12 bases separated the two germline ends. Germline CDR1 reads MDHEN; CDR2 reads SYDVKM. DNA of the CDR3: TGTGCCAGCAGTAGGGACACTAAGAACTATGGCTACACCTTC. Translating gives CASSRDTKNYGYTF.

The V call is TRBV28, the J call TRBJ2-7; 9 nucleotides match TRBD1. Germline V gene lookup returns CDR1 MDHEN and CDR2 SYDVKM. There are 17 residues in the CDR3. The trim removed 1 base at V and 2 bases at J, leaving 9 bases unmatched. This CDR3 reads CASSLLSGTGSTYEQYF. The CDR3 nucleotides read TGTGCCAGCAGTTTATTATCTGGGACAGGGTCGACCTACGAGCAGTACTTC.

The V and J genes are TRBV7-3 and TRBJ2-3; 8 positions match TRBD1. The V and J ends lost 7 bases and 5 bases, in that order; junction bases with no gene match: 8. The CDR3 covers 14 residues. Germline CDR1 SGHTA, CDR2 FQGTGA. CDR3 amino acids: CASTTGGSLDTQYF. The CDR3 bases are TGTGCCAGCACTACAGGGGGGTCTTTAGATACGCAGTATTTT.

V gene TRBV6-1 combines with J gene TRBJ1-3; D gene ambiguous. The CDR3 length is 13 residues. Between the trimmed V and J ends, which lost 7 bases and 0 bases, there was a span of 7 bases. From germline, CDR1 is MNHNS and CDR2 SASEGT. Written as DNA, the CDR3 is TGTGCCAGCACCCAGTCCTCTGGAAACACCATATATTTT. As protein: CASTQSSGNTIYF.

The gene calls are TRBV6-1 and TRBJ2-4; D is unresolved. Trimming took off 2 bases at V and 8 bases at J, with 13 bases between the two ends. The CDR3 has 14 amino acids. Germline lookup yields CDR1 MNHNS and CDR2 SASEGT. CDR3 residues: CASSERGVMDIQYF. Written as DNA, the CDR3 is TGTGCCAGCAGTGAACGTGGGGTAATGGACATTCAGTACTTC.

The V call is TRBV7-3, the J call TRBJ2-2, with D uncertain. Deletions cut 2 bases from V and 9 bases from J, with 10 bases between. The germline CDR1 and CDR2 sequences are SGHTA and FQGTGA. The length of the CDR3 is 13 residues. CDR3 residues: CASSLGEERELFF. DNA for the CDR3: TGTGCCAGCAGCTTAGGGGAAGAAAGGGAGCTGTTTTTT.

This rearrangement joins TRBV7-9 to TRBJ2-1; the D is unclear. The CDR3 is 14 residues long. Germline V gives CDR1 SEHNR, CDR2 FQNEAQ (reference sequence). The V end lost 5 bases, the J end lost 6 bases, and 14 bases lay between the germline ends. CDR3 DNA sequence: TGTGCCAGCAGCCTCCCGGCGATTGTCAATGAGCAGTTCTTC. Its translation is CASSLPAIVNEQFF.

Comment on this clone: At one of its ends the junction is not consistent with the germline gene, which may arise from a read error. The sample has other DNA sequences that encode this CDR3 too. The CDR3 region has the DNA TGCGCCAGCAGTTTGGGACACCAGAACACTGAAGCTTTCTTT. Residues: CASSLGHQNTEAFF. V and J are TRBV5-1 and TRBJ1-1, with a tentative D call TRBD1 (6 bases). CDR1 and CDR2 from the germline V gene are SGHRS and YFSETQ. The CDR3 spans 14 residues.

This chain connects TRBV5-1 to TRBJ2-3, with 13 bases fitting TRBD2. Germline V lookup: CDR1 SGHRS, CDR2 YFSETQ. CDR3 length equals 18 residues. With 1 base clipped from V and 0 bases from J, the junction kept 5 bases outside the gene matches. The CDR3 nucleotides are TGCGCCAGCAGCTTGATGGGACTAGCGGGGCTTAGCACAGATACGCAGTATTTT. Translating it yields CASSLMGLAGLSTDTQYF.

The chain has TRBV6-5 and TRBJ1-5, with D perhaps matching TRBD1 (5 bases). The germline CDR1 and CDR2 sequences are MNHEY and SVGAGI. This CDR3 is built from 14 residues. V gave up 5 bases and J gave up 2 bases, with 10 bases separating them. CDR3 in amino acids: CASSPPGGNQPQHF. The CDR3 DNA reads as TGTGCCAGCAGTCCCCCGGGGGGCAATCAGCCCCAGCATTTT.

CDR3 nucleotide sequence: TGTGCCAGCAGCTTAGTCGGTGGATCCTACAATGAGCAGTTCTTC. This sequence encodes CASSLVGGSYNEQFF. J is TRBJ2-1 and V is TRBV7-3, with D unresolved. The CDR3 has 15 amino acids. Germline CDR1 SGHTA, CDR2 FQGTGA. V was shortened by 2 bases and J by 1 base, with 9 bases between the two germline ends.